This TCR beta chain originates from a study of shared clonotypes between healthy human individuals. Study as a whole: Plates per donor: three CD4 naive, three CD4 memory, two CD8 naive, one CD8 memory. Overall study findings and caveats: The donor pool, a small one, limited the genetic and exposure-history diversity represented. Among non-shared clonotypes, generation probabilities were lower than among those shared by all four donors.

As for this clone: Its antigen is not known.

CDR3 size: 13 residues. Germline CDR1 and CDR2: MDHEN and SYDVKM. The V gene lost 6 bases and the J gene lost 2 bases, with 8 bases spanning the gap. Deep-level settings were used for running the assay. TCRdb's table, derived via immunoSEQ multiplex PCR, lists solely in-frame clones and lacks some. Among about 2.1 million clones listed, roughly 95% were seen once. The naive CD8 subset, CD45RO-negative cells positively selected for CCR7, excluded terminally differentiated effector memory CD45RA+ cells. The TCR comes from a man in his late teens or twenties in good health. Some clones in this sample may be carry-over from other donors' samples. What was sequenced was naive CD8+ T cells from PBMCs. V gene TRBV28 combines with J gene TRBJ1-3; D unresolved. For the CDR3, the DNA is TGTGCCAGCAGCCCTCAGGCTGGAAACACCATATATTTT. It yields the protein CASSPQAGNTIYF.